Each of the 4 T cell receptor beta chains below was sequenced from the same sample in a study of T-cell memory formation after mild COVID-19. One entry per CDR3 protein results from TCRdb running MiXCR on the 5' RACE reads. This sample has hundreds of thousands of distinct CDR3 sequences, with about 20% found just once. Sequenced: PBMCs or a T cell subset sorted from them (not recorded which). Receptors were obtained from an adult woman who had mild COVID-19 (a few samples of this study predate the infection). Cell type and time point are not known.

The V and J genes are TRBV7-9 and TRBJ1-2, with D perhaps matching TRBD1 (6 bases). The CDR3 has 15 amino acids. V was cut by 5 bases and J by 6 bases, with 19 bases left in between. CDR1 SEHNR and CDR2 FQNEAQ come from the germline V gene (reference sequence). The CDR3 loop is CASSVLGGESHGYTF. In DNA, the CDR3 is TGTGCCAGCAGCGTCTTGGGGGGCGAATCGCATGGCTACACCTTC.

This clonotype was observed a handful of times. CDR3: CASSLNREAGTEAFF. For the CDR3, the DNA is TGTGCCAGCTCACTAAATCGGGAGGCCGGGACTGAAGCTTTCTTT. The rearrangement links TRBV18 to TRBJ1-1; D uncertain. CDR3 length: 15 residues. V lost 4 bases, J lost 5 bases, and 17 bases lay in between. Germline loops: CDR1 KGHSH, CDR2 LQKENI.

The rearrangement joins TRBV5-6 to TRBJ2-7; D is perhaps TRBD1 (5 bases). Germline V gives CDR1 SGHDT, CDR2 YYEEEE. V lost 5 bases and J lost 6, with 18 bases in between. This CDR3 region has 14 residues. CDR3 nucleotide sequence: TGTGCCAGCAGATACGCCTCAGGGTTGATCGAGCAGTACTTC. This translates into CASRYASGLIEQYF.

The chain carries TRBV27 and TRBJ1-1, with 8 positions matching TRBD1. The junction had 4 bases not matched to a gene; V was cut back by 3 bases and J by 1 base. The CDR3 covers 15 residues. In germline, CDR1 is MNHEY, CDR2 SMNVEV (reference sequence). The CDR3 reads CASSFRDRRNTEAFF. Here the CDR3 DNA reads TGTGCCAGCAGTTTTAGGGACAGGCGGAACACTGAAGCTTTCTTT.